The 8 T cell receptor beta chains reported below all come from one sample, sequenced in a study of identical twins. TCRdb fed the 5' RACE reads into MiXCR, producing one record per CDR3 protein. The data show 690,000 or so distinct CDR3 sequences, 8.6% seen once. The data also belong to a second study, concerning yellow fever vaccine responses in identical twins.

What was sequenced was PBMCs. The receptors were sampled from a woman between 18 and 30 years old in good health.

The V and J genes are TRBV28 and TRBJ1-6; D may be TRBD1 (6 bases). The V gene's germline CDR1 is MDHEN and CDR2 SYDVKM. The CDR3 is made up of 14 amino acids. Trimming shortened V by 2 bases and J by 10 bases, and 12 bases separated the two germline ends. The CDR3: CASSLRGRNSPLHF. The CDR3 nucleotides are TGTGCCAGCAGTTTACGGGGGCGGAACTCACCCCTCCACTTT.

A few counts support this clonotype. The chain combines TRBV7-2 with TRBJ2-1, with D possibly matching TRBD1 (5 bases). Deletions cut 3 bases from V and 6 bases from J, with 9 bases between. Germline V gene sequence: CDR1 SGHTA, CDR2 FQGNSA. The CDR3 has 13 residues. CDR3 protein: CASSLGRSNEQFF. In DNA, the CDR3 is TGTGCCAGCAGCTTGGGGCGCAGCAATGAGCAGTTCTTC. Drawing the rest from reference TRBV7-2 and TRBJ2-1, the complete variable domain is GAGVSQSPSNKVTEKGKDVELRCDPISGHTALYWYRQSLGQGLEFLIYFQGNSAPDKSGLPSDRFSAERTGGSVSTLTIQRTQQEDSAVYLCASSLGRSNEQFFGPGTRLTVL.

This clonotype occurred a few times. The chain recombines TRBV29-1 with TRBJ1-1; the D is unclear. This CDR3 spans 13 amino acids. Trimming took off 3 bases at V and 1 base at J, with 9 bases between the two ends. Germline V gene lookup returns CDR1 SQVTM and CDR2 ANQGSEA. The CDR3 bases are TGCAGCGTTGATAAGCCCGGGAACACTGAAGCTTTCTTT. This encodes CSVDKPGNTEAFF.

This clonotype was seen many times. The rearrangement joins TRBV28 to TRBJ1-5, with D perhaps TRBD1 (5 bases). CDR1 and CDR2 (germline): MDHEN, SYDVKM. The CDR3 contains 15 residues. V lost 3 bases, J lost 2 bases, and 11 bases lay in between. The chain's CDR3 is CASSFPGQGNQPQHF. The DNA of the CDR3 is TGTGCCAGCAGTTTCCCGGGGCAGGGCAATCAGCCCCAGCATTTT.

V and J are TRBV2 and TRBJ2-4; a possible D gene is TRBD2 (5 bases). CDR3 length: 19 residues. From germline, CDR1 is SNHLY and CDR2 FYNNEI. V was pared by 0 bases and J by 4 bases, with 22 bases between. DNA for the CDR3: TGTGCCAGCAGTGAAGCGCTTAGTAGGGCTTGGGGAGAAAAAAACATTCAGTACTTC. Translation gives CASSEALSRAWGEKNIQYF.

The chain carries TRBV7-2 and TRBJ2-2; possibly TRBD1 for D (5 bases). From germline, CDR1 is SGHTA and CDR2 FQGNSA. The V gene lost 0 bases and the J gene lost 5 bases, with 19 bases spanning the gap. The CDR3 is 18 residues long. The DNA of the CDR3 is TGTGCCAGCAGCTTAGCGTGGGGCCCCGGAGATCAAACCGGGGAGCTGTTTTTT. Amino acid sequence: CASSLAWGPGDQTGELFF.

This clonotype showed up many times. The rearrangement links TRBV20-1 to TRBJ2-7; TRBD2 aligns across 11 bases. CDR1 DFQATT and CDR2 SNEGSKA come from the germline V gene (reference sequence). CDR3 size: 20 residues. V was pared by 0 bases and J by 0 bases, with 16 bases of the junction left unmatched. The CDR3 region is CSARDRGRLAGGKNSYEQYF. The CDR3 DNA reads as TGCAGTGCTAGAGATCGAGGTCGCTTAGCGGGAGGGAAAAACTCCTACGAGCAGTACTTC.

With respect to this clonotype: One end of the junction varies from germline; a read error may be responsible. The gene calls are TRBV7-7 and TRBJ2-2, with a possible D match to TRBD1 (6 bases). Germline CDR1 is SSHAT and CDR2 is FNYEAQ (reference sequence). The CDR3 is made up of 14 amino acids. The CDR3 nucleotides read TGTGCTAGCAGTTCGGACAGATTCACCGGGGAGCTGTTTTTT. Its protein product is CASSSDRFTGELFF.